This TCR beta chain was profiled in a study of cytomegalovirus exposure and HLA in healthy donors (dated by TCRdb to the late 2010s). At the level of the whole study: An earlier analysis of several hundred of the donors reported about 260 Gb of sequence data and about 120 million unique TCR beta sequences obtained from around 190 million T cells. About 280 gigabases of sequencing data and 70 million to 100 million unique TCR sequences made up an early release that covered approximately 700 HLA-typed donors. Of the roughly 400 genotyped donors, around 81% fell in the genetic ancestry cluster associated with self-reported Caucasian donors. The study was designed to test whether signatures of past pathogen exposure could be identified by cataloging public T cell receptors. The study profiled the T cell repertoires of approximately 700 subjects by immunosequencing and related them to cytomegalovirus serostatus. Besides the first cohort of about 730 subjects, a separate validation cohort made up of over a hundred different subjects was used. High-throughput TCR immunosequencing, statistical association of individual TCRs with disease status, and machine learning were combined to predict cytomegalovirus infection status. In a later analysis, previously published TCR beta repertoires from more than 500 donors were re-analyzed and high-resolution HLA genotyping was added so that TCR occurrence patterns could be studied. The later analysis used no new phenotypic data to find candidate immune exposures, relying instead on TCR beta sequences and their occurrence across donors. To decide whether each TCR beta V gene segment behaved as functional or pseudogenic, an earlier analysis of several hundred of the donors relied on high-throughput TCR beta sequencing. Donor age, sex, ethnicity and CMV serostatus were collected together with the repertoire data. A later genetic analysis used genome-wide SNP genotypes for about three fifths of the roughly 700 donors, treating that subset as a discovery cohort. Every repertoire in the discovery cohort had been generated on one and the same sequencing platform. HLA typing covered class I and class II loci at four-digit resolution. Typing coverage varied by locus: about 629-630 donors for A, B, C, DRB1 and DQB1; around 560 for DQA1; more than 600 for DPA1; about 450 for DPB1. Several DR-DQ haplotypes were treated as single units for association and clustering because of strong linkage in the cohort. Across some 400 genotyped donors of the cohort, an average of about 200,000 unique TCR beta nucleotide sequences per donor were sequenced, and 15% to 20% of those sequences were non-productive. What the research found in general, with its limitations: Linkage disequilibrium might explain the correlated functional status among segregating V segments, but an unknown experimental factor could not be ruled out. According to a later analysis, parvovirus B19, influenza, CMV and Epstein-Barr virus appeared linked to several top co-occurrence clusters. Compared with the approximately 670-donor mean, donors in an Asian-associated ancestry cluster had fewer N-insertions in productive TCRs, according to a later genetic analysis. A later analysis found that TCR association rates varied across HLA loci, with DRB1 alleles showing the most associated TCRs and HLA-C alleles the fewest. Most CMV-associated TCR beta chains appeared to be HLA-restricted in a later analysis, and the HLA associations seemed to be driven largely by CMV exposure. A few of the identified cytomegalovirus-associated TCR beta chains were confirmed in vitro to be specific for cytomegalovirus antigens. A further reported finding was that TCR beta sequences accurately predicted the HLA-A and HLA-B alleles for most subjects in the first cohort. Broadly in line with IMGT annotations, most TCR beta V segments showed up in productive rearrangements about 87% or about 30% of the time in an earlier analysis of around 600 of the donors. Because some donors lacked HLA typing at each locus, the association tests relied only on the typed subset. A later genetic analysis associated a missense DCLRE1C variant with V-gene and J-gene trimming of TCR beta chains, and an independent cohort replicated the association. Specific HLA alleles were associated with over 15,000 TCR beta sequences at a false discovery rate of 0.05 in a later analysis. This cohort had only TCR beta chains sequenced, and the lack of alpha or paired-chain data limited which features could be detected. In a later analysis, HLA-associated TCR beta chains showed more clonal expansion and lower generation probabilities than non-associated chains that were equally common. Cytomegalovirus status was reported to be diagnosed by the classifier with high specificity and sensitivity in both the original and validation cohorts. Some 16 rarely observed V segments, including chromosome 9 orphons, were excluded from the earlier analysis of a few hundred of the donors because counts were too low. Because the 87-base-pair reads could not distinguish some IMGT-functional V segments, including TRBV6-2 and TRBV6-3, those segments were excluded. In the study, approximately 150 TCR beta chains were listed as associated with cytomegalovirus. The sequencing pipeline was judged likely to have produced a cluster of highly shared sequence variants as a technical artifact. According to the authors, the approach could potentially be generalized to other disease states and immunological phenotypes. Strong co-occurrence of HLA alleles, especially DR and DQ, made assigning TCR associations to individual alleles difficult. Immune exposure information for the cohort was limited to CMV serostatus. While some public TCRs were present in many individuals, most TCR sequences turned up only very rarely across donors. The presence/absence analyses assumed that sequencing depth was roughly uniform across donors, and that assumption may not be true.

For this clone: This clone's antigen is unknown. Base qualities are not provided; no much larger clone lies one nucleotide away.

Trimmed from V: 1 base; trimmed from J: 4 bases; junction bases lacking a gene match: 4. The CDR3 spans 14 residues, from the cysteine through the phenylalanine. Solely the CDR3 DNA is kept, with 42 bases framed from the first base. Per the germline V gene, LGHNA is the CDR1 and YNFKEQ is the CDR2. The cohort was made up of under 800 healthy bone marrow donors. Cohort members were all nominally healthy when sampled, although unrecorded immune exposures were likely present. The donor tested CMV seronegative and was one of the 352 seronegative cohort members. Every donor gave a peripheral blood sample, and the peripheral blood mononuclear cells from that sample were used for TCR beta sequencing. Genomic DNA was extracted from the blood cell samples with the Qiagen DNeasy Blood Extraction Kit. The library came from the immunoSEQ multiplex PCR assay. A mixture of 60 forward primers for TCR Vbeta segments and 13 reverse primers for TCR Jbeta segments was used in the multiplex PCR. The CDR3 region of rearranged TCR beta genes was amplified from genomic DNA with a multiplex PCR assay. The amplified TCR beta libraries were sequenced on the Illumina HiSeq System as 87-base-pair reads. In the paper's pipeline: In a later analysis, around 80 million unique TCR beta chains were counted across the roughly 700 repertoires, and roughly 11 million of these chains were shared by at least two donors. Raw reads were error-corrected and collapsed into unique sequences by a nearest-neighbor algorithm in which closely related sequences were merged to remove PCR and sequencing errors. Alignment of CDR3 sequences to IMGT reference sequences was used to assign V, D and J gene segments. For a sequence to be retained, a match of at least six nucleotides to both a V gene segment and a J gene segment was required. A rearrangement was called productive if the CDR3 had no stop codons and remained in frame with V and J, and every other rearrangement was called non-productive. CDR3 was defined according to IMGT convention as the region running from the second conserved V-encoded cysteine to the conserved J-encoded phenylalanine. Sequences without an unambiguous match to a single V gene segment were excluded from the earlier analysis of about 600 of the donors. An earlier analysis of 550 to 650 of the donors classified V segments as functional when productive rearrangements were above 56.7% and as segregating when the standard deviation between donors was above 5%. A statistical classification framework was built for diagnosing cytomegalovirus status from the catalog of TCR beta chain sequences. A later analysis assigned V and J genes by comparing TCR nucleotide sequences with IMGT/GENE-DB human TR gene sequences. In a later analysis, CDR3 sequences and most-parsimonious VDJ recombination scenarios were assigned using the TCRdist pipeline. In a later analysis, each TCR beta chain was defined by its CDR3 amino acid sequence together with its V-gene family, and reads lacking a unique V-gene family were excluded. To address suspected cross-contamination and a sequencing artifact, a later analysis removed under 600 highly shared, low-generation-probability nucleotide sequences. In a later analysis, a clonal expansion index for each public chain was calculated from normalized within-repertoire ranks of inferred template counts. Generation probabilities in a later analysis came from a VDJ recombination model fitted to out-of-frame rearrangements, and those results were checked against IGoR. Hypergeometric tests were used in a later analysis to score TCR-TCR, TCR-HLA and TCR-CMV co-occurrence, with a repertoire-size bias correction applied to the TCR pairs. To estimate false discovery rates, a later analysis permuted the HLA or CMV assignments 20 times. A later analysis grouped co-occurring TCRs with DBSCAN, adding TCRdist sequence similarity when clustering within HLA-allele-positive subsets. For co-occurrence clustering, repertoires with fewer than 30,000 or more than 120,000 public chains were excluded, along with a handful of repertoires with anomalous nucleotide sharing. What TCRdb holds here is the immuneACCESS table cut down to in-frame rearrangements. Part of the clones is not present; checked against another copy, under half of the missing clones reflect an unresolved V gene, and the others are unexplained. V and J calls and clone size are given by that table; D and trimming were obtained from the DNA. In this sample the table shows 120,000 or so clones, 66% of which occur a single time. Jointly, the top ten make up roughly 1.4% of the sample.

The sequencing input was PBMCs. The rearranged chain carries TRBV4-2 and TRBJ2-7, with 7 junctional bases fitting TRBD1. The TCR originated in a man in his late teens or twenties in good health and CMV-seronegative. The CDR3 protein sequence reads: CASSQALQGYEQYF. The nucleotides read TGTGCCAGCAGCCAAGCATTACAGGGGTACGAGCAGTACTTC.